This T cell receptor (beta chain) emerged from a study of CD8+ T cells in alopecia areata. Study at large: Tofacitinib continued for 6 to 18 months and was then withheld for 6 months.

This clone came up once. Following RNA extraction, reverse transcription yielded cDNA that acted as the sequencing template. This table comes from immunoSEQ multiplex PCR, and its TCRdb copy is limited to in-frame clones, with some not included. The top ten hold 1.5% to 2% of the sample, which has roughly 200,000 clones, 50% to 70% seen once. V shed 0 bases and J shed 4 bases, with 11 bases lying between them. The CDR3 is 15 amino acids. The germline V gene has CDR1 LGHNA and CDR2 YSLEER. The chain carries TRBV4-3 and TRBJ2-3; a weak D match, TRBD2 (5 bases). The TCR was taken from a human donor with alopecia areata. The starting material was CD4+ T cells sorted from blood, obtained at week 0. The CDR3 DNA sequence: TGCGCCAGCAGCCAAGATCGGGGTATCGCAGATACGCAGTATTTT. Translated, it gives CASSQDRGIADTQYF.